This T cell receptor (beta chain) came from a study of tumor T cells in aggressive B-cell lymphoma. The CDR3 has 16 residues. Between the trimmed V and J ends, which lost 5 bases and 0 bases, there was a span of 14 bases. Germline loops: CDR1 SEHNR, CDR2 FQNEAQ (reference sequence). Only one count was recorded for this clone. Here immunoSEQ multiplex PCR was the method, and the copy in TCRdb shows in-frame clones only, minus some. The sample has 9,500 to 13,000 clones; roughly 90% are singletons. The rearrangement uses TRBV7-9 and TRBJ1-3; D might be TRBD1 (5 bases). The clonotype originates from an adult with diffuse large B cell lymphoma. Source material: tumor tissue. This CDR3 is CASSAVGGTSGNTIYF. CDR3 nucleotides: TGTGCCAGCAGCGCCGTCGGCGGGACCTCTGGAAACACCATATATTTT.